This is a list of T cell receptor beta chains from one sample in a study of T cells in Graves' hyperthyroidism and ophthalmopathy. TCRdb passed the multiplex PCR reads through MiXCR, listing each CDR3 protein once. This sample has about 710,000 distinct CDR3 sequences; about a sixth occur once, and the top ten carry around 7.7%. Sample: blood. The receptor source for this set is a man between 18 and 35 years old with Graves' hyperthyroidism. Both conserved end residues are part of each CDR3. D genes are given only for firm matches. Not all rows give a size; the values are once, few, many and, for expanded clones, a class.

v_call	clone_size	d_call	j_call	cdr3_aa	cdr3_nt
TRBV20-1	few	TRBD1	TRBJ1-6	CSARNSRQGGTPLHF	TGCAGTGCTAGAAATTCCCGACAGGGGGGGACACCCCTCCACTTT
TRBV4-1	-	-	TRBJ1-1	CASSQGKARKLDPEAFF	TGCGCCAGCAGCCAAGGAAAGGCACGCAAGTTAGACCCTGAAGCTTTCTTT
TRBV7-9	-	-	TRBJ2-7	CASSLLVVSANANYEQYF	TGTGCCAGCAGCTTATTAGTCGTGTCGGCAAACGCTAACTACGAGCAGTACTTC
TRBV12-5	many	-	TRBJ2-5	CASGLVGGTAQETQYF	TGTGCTAGTGGTTTGGTAGGAGGTACCGCCCAAGAGACCCAGTACTTC
TRBV10-3	few	TRBD1	TRBJ2-2	CAISEIRGRVTGELFF	TGTGCCATCAGTGAAATCAGGGGGCGCGTCACCGGGGAGCTGTTTTTT
TRBV28	-	TRBD1	TRBJ1-5	CASSEPGQGYRHSNQPQHF	TGTGCCAGCAGCGAACCGGGACAGGGGTACCGTCATAGCAATCAGCCCCAGCATTTT
TRBV7-2	-	TRBD2	TRBJ2-7	CASSPEREGLGEQYF	TGTGCCAGCAGCCCGGAGCGGGAGGGCCTAGGGGAGCAGTACTTC
TRBV15	once	-	TRBJ2-7	CATSRDASYEQYF	TGTGCCACCAGCAGGGACGCTTCCTACGAGCAGTACTTC
TRBV2	many	-	TRBJ1-2	CASRGDNYGYTF	TGTGCCAGCAGAGGGGATAACTATGGCTACACCTTC
TRBV19	few	-	TRBJ1-1	CASSIVTKPGAEAFF	TGTGCCAGTAGTATAGTCACAAAACCTGGGGCTGAAGCTTTCTTT
TRBV7-2	many	-	TRBJ2-7	CASSRVGGPSYEQYF	TGTGCCAGCAGCCGAGTCGGGGGGCCCTCCTACGAGCAGTACTTC
TRBV11-2	many	-	TRBJ2-3	CASRKENEDTQYF	TGTGCCAGCAGAAAAGAGAACGAGGATACGCAGTATTTT
TRBV11-2	many	TRBD1	TRBJ1-3	CASSSLGQGSGNTIYF	TGTGCCAGCAGCTCACTAGGACAGGGCTCTGGAAACACCATATATTTT
TRBV12-3/TRBV12-4	many	-	TRBJ2-2	CASRLRGNTGELFF	TGTGCCAGCAGGCTGAGGGGGAACACCGGGGAGCTGTTTTTT
TRBV7-9	many	-	TRBJ2-7	CASSDKGWEQYF	TGTGCCAGCAGTGATAAAGGTTGGGAGCAGTACTTC
TRBV9	few	TRBD1	TRBJ2-5	CASSVDRGPETQYF	TGTGCCAGCAGCGTAGATAGGGGGCCAGAGACCCAGTACTTC
TRBV7-2	few	TRBD1	TRBJ2-7	CASSSTGGSSYEQYF	TGTGCCAGCAGCTCTACAGGGGGGTCCTCCTACGAGCAGTACTTC
TRBV20-1	many	TRBD2	TRBJ2-5	CSAKLAGRETQYF	TGCAGTGCTAAACTAGCGGGAAGAGAGACCCAGTACTTC
TRBV28	once	-	TRBJ1-1	CASDRGRGNTEAFF	TGTGCCAGCGATCGGGGCAGGGGAAACACTGAAGCTTTCTTT
TRBV13	-	-	TRBJ2-3	CASSVLAELSTDTQYF	TGTGCCAGCAGCGTATTAGCGGAACTAAGCACAGATACGCAGTATTTT
TRBV19	few	-	TRBJ2-1	CASSIQGMYNEQFF	TGTGCCAGTAGTATACAGGGGATGTACAATGAGCAGTTCTTC
TRBV5-4	few	TRBD2	TRBJ2-2	CASSFVLAGATGELFF	TGTGCCAGCAGCTTCGTTCTAGCGGGGGCAACCGGGGAGCTGTTTTTT
TRBV7-2	many	-	TRBJ2-5	CASSLARAQETQYF	TGTGCCAGCAGCTTAGCCAGGGCCCAAGAGACCCAGTACTTC
TRBV27	many	TRBD1	TRBJ1-5	CASRAGGQGYSNQPQHF	TGTGCCAGCAGGGCAGGGGGCCAAGGGTATAGCAATCAGCCCCAGCATTTT
TRBV30	-	-	TRBJ2-4	CAWRPQGRIAKNIQYF	TGTGCCTGGAGACCCCAAGGACGGATAGCCAAAAACATTCAGTACTTC
TRBV2	many	-	TRBJ1-2	CASSEQTYGYTF	TGTGCCAGCAGTGAACAGACTTATGGCTACACCTTC
TRBV5-1	-	TRBD2	TRBJ2-5	CASQIPGLQETQYF	TGCGCCAGTCAAATTCCGGGACTACAAGAGACCCAGTACTTC
TRBV15	-	-	TRBJ1-4	CATSTYRATNEKLFF	TGTGCCACCAGCACCTACAGGGCAACTAATGAAAAACTGTTTTTT
TRBV5-5	few	-	TRBJ2-2	CASSWGEGASAGELFF	TGTGCCAGCAGCTGGGGGGAGGGGGCGAGCGCCGGGGAGCTGTTTTTT
TRBV7-9	-	TRBD2	TRBJ2-2	CASSLSITGGHTGELFF	TGTGCCAGCAGCTTGTCTATAACGGGAGGGCACACCGGGGAGCTGTTTTTT
TRBV11-2	many	TRBD1	TRBJ1-1	CASSFPGGGTEAFF	TGTGCCAGCAGCTTTCCAGGGGGCGGCACTGAAGCTTTCTTT
TRBV6-5	-	TRBD1	TRBJ2-2	CASSSGQGWELFF	TGTGCCAGCAGTTCCGGACAGGGGTGGGAGCTGTTTTTT
TRBV29-1	-	-	TRBJ1-3	CSVGDGIGNTIYF	TGCAGCGTAGGTGACGGGATTGGAAACACCATATATTTT
TRBV9	-	-	TRBJ2-7	CASNVAAALSYEQYF	TGTGCCAGCAACGTAGCGGCAGCCCTCTCCTACGAGCAGTACTTC
TRBV6-1	many	-	TRBJ2-7	CASSEQGGLSYEQYF	TGTGCCAGCAGTGAACAAGGGGGGCTCTCCTACGAGCAGTACTTC
TRBV20-1	-	-	TRBJ2-7	CSAERRLAPTYEQYF	TGCAGTGCGGAGAGGCGGCTAGCGCCTACGTACGAGCAGTACTTC
TRBV9	-	-	TRBJ2-2	CASSVHGTGELFF	TGTGCCAGCAGCGTCCACGGCACCGGGGAGCTGTTTTTT
TRBV20-1	-	-	TRBJ2-2	CSARIGSTGELFF	TGCAGTGCTAGAATAGGGAGTACCGGGGAGCTGTTTTTT
TRBV11-2	-	TRBD2	TRBJ2-2	CASSLLGAGEGTGELFF	TGTGCCAGCAGCTTGCTGGGAGCGGGAGAAGGCACCGGGGAGCTGTTTTTT
TRBV11-1	many	TRBD2	TRBJ2-3	CASSRTSGRADTQYF	TGTGCCAGCAGCCGGACTAGCGGGAGGGCAGATACGCAGTATTTT
TRBV29-1	-	-	TRBJ2-7	CSVKQKTVSYEQYF	TGCAGCGTCAAACAAAAGACAGTGTCCTACGAGCAGTACTTC
TRBV29-1	-	TRBD1	TRBJ1-1	CSVDLGDSRNTEAFF	TGCAGCGTTGATCTGGGGGACAGCCGGAACACTGAAGCTTTCTTT
TRBV20-1	-	TRBD1	TRBJ1-4	CSARRGQGNEKLFF	TGCAGTGCTCGAAGGGGACAGGGGAATGAAAAACTGTTTTTT
TRBV29-1	few	-	TRBJ2-3	CSVVAGALTDTQYF	TGCAGCGTTGTGGCAGGGGCCCTCACAGATACGCAGTATTTT
TRBV10-3	few	TRBD1	TRBJ1-4	CAISPGQGATNEKLFF	TGTGCCATCAGCCCGGGACAGGGGGCGACTAATGAAAAACTGTTTTTT
TRBV30	-	-	TRBJ1-1	CAWRWAGNTEAFF	TGTGCCTGGAGGTGGGCAGGGAACACTGAAGCTTTCTTT
TRBV20-1	-	-	TRBJ2-5	CSTARVQETQYF	TGCAGTACGGCTCGGGTACAAGAGACCCAGTACTTC
TRBV2	many	TRBD1	TRBJ1-5	CASLGQGANQPQHF	TGTGCCAGCCTAGGACAGGGGGCAAATCAGCCCCAGCATTTT
TRBV6-1	-	TRBD2	TRBJ2-7	CASRGTSSLEQYF	TGTGCCAGCAGAGGGACTAGCTCCCTCGAGCAGTACTTC
TRBV6-2/TRBV6-3	many	TRBD2	TRBJ2-1	CASSYSIAGGPDEQFF	TGTGCCAGCAGTTACTCGATAGCGGGAGGGCCCGATGAGCAGTTCTTC
TRBV30	-	-	TRBJ1-4	CAGTDSDYANEKLFF	TGTGCCGGGACTGATTCGGATTACGCTAATGAAAAACTGTTTTTT
TRBV10-2	many	TRBD1	TRBJ2-1	CASSWTGTNEQFF	TGCGCCAGCAGTTGGACAGGTACGAATGAGCAGTTCTTC
TRBV20-1	few	TRBD1	TRBJ2-5	CSARVRQGILETQYF	TGCAGTGCTAGAGTAAGACAGGGTATCTTAGAGACCCAGTACTTC
TRBV14	few	-	TRBJ1-2	CASSPVTGADGYTF	TGTGCCAGCAGCCCAGTGACGGGGGCGGATGGCTACACCTTC
TRBV20-1	many	TRBD1	TRBJ2-7	CSARDQSQGVGEQYF	TGCAGTGCTAGAGATCAGAGCCAGGGGGTCGGGGAGCAGTACTTC